The clone carrying this TCR beta chain was seen once. The sample originates from a study of blood T cell repertoires in COVID-19. Profiling relied on immunoSEQ multiplex PCR, and the TCRdb table lists in-frame clones only, not all of them. The data hold roughly 250,000 clones, with about 86% observed a single time. In germline, CDR1 is MDHEN, CDR2 SYDVKM. V lost 7 bases and J 0 bases, leaving 12 bases between the germline ends. There are 14 residues in the CDR3. The sample taken for sequencing was peripheral blood. The sequence derives from a person between 65 and 79 years old with COVID-19, enrolled during active disease. The chain uses TRBV28 and TRBJ1-1; possible D gene TRBD1, 5 bases. Here the CDR3 DNA reads TGTGCCAGCACCCGATGGGGCATGAACACTGAAGCTTTCTTT. Its translation is CASTRWGMNTEAFF.